The T cell receptor (beta chain) described here comes from a study of T cells in Graves' hyperthyroidism and ophthalmopathy. Amplified TCR beta CDR3 regions derived from RNA transcripts. The TCR CDR3 first-round RT-PCR relied on the HTBI primer set. One entry per CDR3 protein results from TCRdb running MiXCR on the multiplex PCR reads. The table shows more than 600,000 distinct CDR3 sequences, with roughly 17% occurring only once. Hyperthyroidism of Graves' type that showed no ophthalmopathy progression within 18 months was stable. With a duration under 2 months, the hyperthyroidism was newly diagnosed in patients aged 18 to 65. Unmatched junction bases numbered 5, after V lost 1 base and J lost 8 bases. CDR1 is SGHDN and CDR2 is FVKESK in the germline V gene. The CDR3 is 13 residues long.

The specimen was blood. The chain links TRBV14 to TRBJ2-7, with 7 bases lining up with TRBD2. The receptor was derived from a young man with Graves' hyperthyroidism. The CDR3 DNA reads TGTGCCAGCAGCCAAGCGGGGGGAGCCCAGCAGTACTTC. Translated, it gives CASSQAGGAQQYF.